These 19 T cell receptor beta chains were all obtained from the same sample, sequenced in a study of Ad26.COV2.S vaccination and SARS-CoV-2 variants. Treatment denoted: around 19 received Ad26.COV2.S at low or high dose, single or two shots; about 5 received placebo; per-sample allocation not given. Samples came from day 63 after the first vaccine or placebo injection. Method: immunoSEQ multiplex PCR; TCRdb's copy keeps in-frame clones and lacks some. Here the sample spans approximately 410,000 clones, around 92% being singletons. The input for sequencing was peripheral blood, taken in a trial of Ad26.COV2.S vaccine versus placebo. All receptors derive from a person between 18 and 59 years old who received the Ad26.COV2.S COVID-19 vaccine or a placebo.

CDR3 in DNA: TGTGCCAGTAGTATCGGGAGAAGGGAAGGGGGGCCTAACTATGGCTACACCTTC. This codes for CASSIGRREGGPNYGYTF. The V gene is TRBV19, the J gene TRBJ1-2, with D possibly TRBD1 on 6 matching bases. Per the germline V gene, CDR1 is LNHDA and CDR2 is SQIVND (reference sequence). Trimming took off 3 bases at V and 0 bases at J, with 20 bases between the two ends. CDR3 length: 18 amino acids.

The chain recombines TRBV6-5 with TRBJ1-5; D unresolved. This CDR3 region has 14 residues. The V end was cut by 2 bases, the J end by 0 bases, with 5 bases between. From germline, CDR1 is MNHEY and CDR2 SVGAGI. The CDR3, as DNA: TGTGCCAGCAGTTACAGGGATAGCAATCAGCCCCAGCATTTT. Its translation is CASSYRDSNQPQHF.

The chain recombines TRBV29-1 with TRBJ1-1, with a weak D call TRBD1 (5 bases). The V and J ends lost 5 bases and 5 bases respectively, with 21 bases between them. This CDR3 region has 15 residues. CDR1 is SQVTM, CDR2 ANQGSEA, per germline. CDR3 residues: CSVRGGTSVRTEAFF. For the CDR3, the DNA is TGCAGCGTTCGGGGGGGGACCTCCGTGAGGACTGAAGCTTTCTTT. Full variable domain (outside the CDR3, taken from reference TRBV29-1 and TRBJ1-1): SAVISQKPSRDICQRGTSLTIQCQVDSQVTMMFWYRQQPGQSLTLIATANQGSEATYESGFVIDKFPISRPNLTFSTLTVSNMSPEDSSIYLCSVRGGTSVRTEAFFGQGTRLTVV.

This clone appeared a few times. The CDR3 nucleotides read TGTGCCGGGGGTCGATCTAGGGAGCTGTTTTTT. As protein: CAGGRSRELFF. The chain uses TRBV7-9 and TRBJ2-2, with D tentatively TRBD1 or TRBD2 (5 bases each). V shed 11 bases and J shed 9 bases, with 13 bases lying between them. The CDR3 contains 11 residues. Germline lookup yields CDR1 SEHNR and CDR2 FQNEAQ (reference sequence).

The CDR3 coding sequence is TGTGCCAGCAGCCGGACAGGGCCGAGCTCCTATAATTCACCCCTCCACTTT. Translation gives CASSRTGPSSYNSPLHF. The chain employs TRBV3-1 (or the pseudogene TRBV3-2) and TRBJ1-6; TRBD1 matches 8 bases. The J segment lost 0 bases and the V segment lost 4 bases, leaving 5 bases of the junction unmatched. CDR3 length equals 17 residues. Germline V gene data show CDR1 as LGHDT and CDR2 as YNNKEL (reference sequence).

The chain recombines TRBV7-8 with TRBJ2-3, with D perhaps given as TRBD1 or TRBD2 (6 bases each). The V end lost 3 bases, the J end lost 3 bases, and 10 bases lay between the germline ends. The CDR3 covers 14 residues. CDR1 and CDR2 (germline): SGHVS, FQNEAQ. The CDR3 region has the DNA TGTGCCAGCAGCTTGGACAGCGGGACAGATACGCAGTATTTT. This encodes CASSLDSGTDTQYF.

This chain connects TRBV18 to TRBJ2-7; D is ambiguous. The CDR3 contains 12 residues. Germline V gives CDR1 KGHSH, CDR2 LQKENI. Deletions cut 2 bases from V and 7 bases from J, with 9 bases between. Here the CDR3 reads CASSPGMGEQYF. The CDR3 region has the DNA TGTGCCAGCTCACCAGGGATGGGGGAGCAGTACTTC.

The chain recombines TRBV21-1 with TRBJ2-7; the table's D call, TRBD2, was not checked against the DNA. TRBV21-1 is a recognized pseudogene. This CDR3 region has 17 residues. Here the CDR3 reads CASSKPMWRGDSYEQYF. CDR3 nucleotides: TGTGCCAGCAGCAAACCGATGTGGCGGGGGGACTCCTACGAGCAGTACTTC.

V and J are TRBV9 and TRBJ2-2, with 9 bases fitting TRBD1. V lost 4 bases to trimming and J lost 4 bases; unmatched junction nucleotides: 8. The CDR3 consists of 16 residues. The V gene's germline CDR1 is SGDLS and CDR2 YYNGEE. The CDR3 DNA is TGTGCCAGCAGCACTCGGACAGGGGAGGGCACCGGGGAGCTGTTTTTT. Its protein is CASSTRTGEGTGELFF.

The chain combines TRBV28 with TRBJ2-7; a possible D gene is TRBD2 (5 bases). CDR1 and CDR2 (germline): MDHEN, SYDVKM. Trimming stripped 6 bases from V and 3 bases from J, with 12 bases between. The CDR3 totals 13 residues. For the CDR3, the DNA is TGTGCCAGCAGACCCACGGGGAGCTACGAGCAGTACTTC. Amino acids: CASRPTGSYEQYF.

CDR3: CASSWTLGYEQYF. CDR3 coding DNA: TGTGCCAGCAGTTGGACCTTGGGCTACGAGCAGTACTTC. The chain has TRBV27 and TRBJ2-7, with D hard to call. The CDR3 spans 13 residues. Deletions cut 4 bases from V and 3 bases from J, with 10 bases between. Looked up from germline, CDR1 is MNHEY and CDR2 is SMNVEV (reference sequence).

The chain links TRBV27 to TRBJ2-7; 8 positions match TRBD2. This CDR3 has 15 residues. The germline CDR1 and CDR2 sequences are MNHEY and SMNVEV (reference sequence). V shed 8 bases, J shed 2 bases, and the junction held 11 bases outside the gene matches. The CDR3 DNA sequence: TGTGCCAGCTCCCTACGCGAGCGGGGGACCTACGAGCAGTACTTC. Its translation: CASSLRERGTYEQYF.

This clone came up a few times. The V and J genes are TRBV9 and TRBJ2-7; weak D call: TRBD1 (8 bases). Germline-derived CDR1 and CDR2 are SGDLS and YYNGEE. The CDR3 extends over 12 amino acids. The ends were cut back, 10 bases at V and 7 bases at J, with 18 bases in the middle. The CDR3 DNA is TGTGCCTCCGGACAGGGAGGGATGGAGCAGTACTTC. Protein product: CASGQGGMEQYF.

This chain connects TRBV7-2 to TRBJ1-1; 8 nucleotides line up with TRBD1. The V segment lost 5 bases and the J segment 5 bases; nucleotides outside the gene matches: 10. This CDR3 has 15 residues. CDR1 is SGHTA, CDR2 FQGNSA, per germline. CDR3 residues: CASSLADRVGTEAFF. The CDR3 DNA sequence: TGTGCCAGCAGCCTCGCGGACAGGGTCGGAACTGAAGCTTTCTTT.

The J gene is TRBJ2-2, the V gene TRBV14; TRBD1 or TRBD2 may be the D gene (5 bases each). Trimming removed 1 base from V and 7 bases from J, with 13 bases in between. Germline V gene lookup returns CDR1 SGHDN and CDR2 FVKESK. CDR3 length: 15 residues. The CDR3 DNA follows: TGTGCCAGCAGCCAAGGAGGGGCCCTCGGCGGGGAGCTGTTTTTT. Its translation: CASSQGGALGGELFF.

Concerning this clone itself: This sample also contains other DNA sequences that code for the same CDR3. CDR3 sequence reads: CASSYGQGGNQPQHF. The CDR3 coding sequence is TGTGCCAGCAGTTACGGACAGGGCGGCAATCAGCCCCAGCATTTT. V usage is TRBV6-5 and J usage is TRBJ1-5; 8 bases fit TRBD1. This CDR3 has 15 residues. CDR1 and CDR2 (germline): MNHEY, SVGAGI. Trimming cost V 2 bases and J 2 bases; bases outside gene matches: 2.

The rearrangement uses TRBV7-2 and TRBJ1-6; unclear D gene. V lost 5 bases, J lost 0 bases, and 8 bases lay in between. CDR1 is SGHTA, CDR2 FQGNSA, per germline. This CDR3 has 15 residues. This CDR3 is CASSAKSSYNSPLHF. The DNA of the CDR3 is TGTGCCAGCAGCGCTAAGAGCTCCTATAATTCACCCCTCCACTTT.

The chain recombines TRBV3-1 (or the pseudogene TRBV3-2) with TRBJ1-3; D unresolved. V was cut by 4 bases and J by 2 bases, with 9 bases left in between. The germline V gene has CDR1 LGHDT and CDR2 YNNKEL (reference sequence). This CDR3 is built from 14 residues. The CDR3 DNA follows: TGTGCCAGCAGCCGGGCGGGCGCTGGAAACACCATATATTTT. It codes for CASSRAGAGNTIYF.

The rearrangement links TRBV3-1 (or the pseudogene TRBV3-2) to TRBJ2-2; 15 bases are a match to TRBD2. The CDR3 is 16 residues long. V lost 4 bases and J lost 6; bases outside the gene matches: 3. Germline CDR1 LGHDT, CDR2 YNNKEL (reference sequence). The CDR3, as DNA: TGTGCCAGCAGCCCTGGGACTAGCGGGGGGCCCGGGGAGCTGTTTTTT. Its translation is CASSPGTSGGPGELFF.